This T cell receptor beta chain was documented in a study of CD8+ T cells in alopecia areata. The study, taken as a whole, reports: Higher clonality than in normal scalp was seen in lesional scalp, especially alopecia totalis/universalis. Resident alphabeta T-cell populations of normal skin are likewise subject to sequencing in scalp samples. Patients shared TCRs less clearly than mice did, possibly owing to HLA.

Individuals with alopecia areata gave both lesional scalp punch biopsies and peripheral blood for collection. RNA was isolated and reverse transcribed to cDNA, the sequencing template. Clones were read by immunoSEQ multiplex PCR, and TCRdb kept only the in-frame ones, dropping some. This table holds some 120,000 clones, around 50% found once. This clone was counted a few times. Antigen specificity is unknown. This same CDR3 is encoded by further DNA sequences in the sample. The sequencing sample was made of NKG2D-low CD8+ T cells sorted from blood. This sequence was found in a human donor with alopecia areata.

CDR3 sequence reads: CSVELGGETQYF. The CDR3 DNA reads TGCAGCGTTGAACTGGGCGGTGAGACCCAGTACTTC. This chain joins TRBV29-1 and TRBJ2-5; D not resolved. This CDR3 is 12 amino acids long. The germline V gene encodes CDR1 SQVTM and CDR2 ANQGSEA. Trimming stripped 2 bases from V and 5 bases from J, with 9 bases between.